Listed below are T cell receptor beta chains from one sample, sequenced in a study of T cell responses to AZD1222 COVID-19 vaccine. Profiled with immunoSEQ multiplex PCR; TCRdb holds only in-frame clones, not every one. Of roughly 100,000 clones in the sample, approximately 90% were seen once. This specimen was peripheral blood, taken on day 0 of AZD1222 vaccination. Receptors originate from an adult in good health. Both conserved end residues are part of each CDR3. D genes are given only for firm matches. For some rows the clone size is stated as once, few or many, or as a class when expanded; others skip it.

d_gene,j_gene,abundance,v_gene,CDR3nt,CDR3aa
NA,TRBJ1-3,NA,TRBV7-3,TGTGCCAGCAGCTTAGATGGAAACACCATATATTTT,CASSLDGNTIYF
NA,TRBJ1-1,NA,TRBV4-2,TGTGCCAGCAGCGCGGGGAGGGTGATCGGCACTGAAGCTTTCTTT,CASSAGRVIGTEAFF
NA,TRBJ2-3,NA,TRBV7-2,TGTGCCAGCAGCATTACACGGACTGCGGCTTTTAGCACAGATACGCAGTATTTT,CASSITRTAAFSTDTQYF
TRBD1,TRBJ1-2,NA,TRBV5-1,TGCGCCAGCAGCCGACGACAGGGGACCTATGGCTACACCTTC,CASSRRQGTYGYTF
TRBD1,TRBJ1-3,NA,TRBV7-8,TGTGCCAAGCCGCCATACTTGGACAGGGAGCGAAACACCATATATTTT,CAKPPYLDRERNTIYF
NA,TRBJ2-7,once,TRBV6-5,TGTGCCAGCAGTTCACGGGACATTGGCCCCTACGAGCAGTACTTC,CASSSRDIGPYEQYF
NA,TRBJ1-4,once,TRBV12-3/TRBV12-4,TGTGCCAGCAGTTTCCCCAAGGACAGACTGTTTTTT,CASSFPKDRLFF
NA,TRBJ1-2,NA,TRBV19,TGTGCCAGTAGTACGGGACGGGGATGGACCCTCTTC,CASSTGRGWTLF
TRBD2,TRBJ2-3,NA,TRBV19,TGTGCCAGTAAAGGGACTAGCGGGGGGGCAGCAGATACGCAGTATTTT,CASKGTSGGAADTQYF
NA,TRBJ2-2,NA,TRBV5-1,TGCGCCAGCAGCCCCGAGGGGTCCGCGAACACCGGGGAGCTGTTTTTT,CASSPEGSANTGELFF
NA,TRBJ2-2,few,TRBV7-9,TGTGCCAGCAGCTTAAATGGCGGGGGCTTCACCGGGGAGCTGTTTTTT,CASSLNGGGFTGELFF
TRBD1,TRBJ1-4,once,TRBV7-8,TGTGCCAGCAGCTTAACGGACAGGGCCTTAGGAGAAAAACTGTTTTTT,CASSLTDRALGEKLFF
NA,TRBJ2-5,NA,TRBV11-2,TGTGCCAGCAGCTTAGGGACTCTAGAGACCCAGTACTTC,CASSLGTLETQYF
TRBD1,TRBJ1-1,once,TRBV14,TGTGCCAGCACCCGACAGGGAAACACTGAAGCTTTCTTT,CASTRQGNTEAFF
NA,TRBJ1-5,NA,TRBV4-2,TGTGCCAGCAGCCAAGTCGTCACAGGGCGGCCTCAGCCCCAGCATTTT,CASSQVVTGRPQPQHF
NA,TRBJ1-6,few,TRBV6-4,TGTGCCAGCAGTCCTGACAAGGTCGTCTACTCCTATAATTCACCCCTCCACTTT,CASSPDKVVYSYNSPLHF
NA,TRBJ1-2,NA,TRBV9,TGTGCCAGCAGCGTAGCTCAGGACTGGTATGGCTACACCTTC,CASSVAQDWYGYTF
TRBD2,TRBJ2-5,NA,TRBV5-1,TGCGCCAGCAGCTTGGCCGGCGGGGGGACACAGGAGACCCAGTACTTC,CASSLAGGGTQETQYF
NA,TRBJ2-7,NA,TRBV5-1,TGCGCCAGCAGCTTGTCCGAAAGCGGGTCCACTTTCTCCTACGAGCAGTACTTC,CASSLSESGSTFSYEQYF
TRBD1,TRBJ2-7,NA,TRBV5-5,TGTGCCAGCAGCCAGACAGGGCGGCCCGAGCAGTACTTC,CASSQTGRPEQYF
NA,TRBJ2-5,once,TRBV4-2,TGTGCCAGCAGCCAAGGGGTTGTTAGGTACGGGGAAGAGACCCAGTACTTC,CASSQGVVRYGEETQYF
NA,TRBJ2-7,NA,TRBV12-3/TRBV12-4,TGTGCCAGCAGTTACTCACCGGGGGCAGAGCAGTACTTC,CASSYSPGAEQYF
NA,TRBJ2-2,NA,TRBV21-1,TGTGCCAGCAGCAAAGCCTCCACAGGTTTTTGCCTGTGGGGGTCAAACACCGGGGAGCTGTTTTTT,CASSKASTGFCLWGSNTGELFF
NA,TRBJ2-5,NA,TRBV3-1/TRBV3-2,TGTGCCAGCAGCTTGGGACCGCAAGAGACCCAGTACTTC,CASSLGPQETQYF
NA,TRBJ1-1,NA,TRBV11-2,TGTGCCAGCAGGTCCACCATGAACACTGAAGCTTTCTTT,CASRSTMNTEAFF
NA,TRBJ2-7,NA,TRBV2,TGTGCCAGCAGTGAAACCGCGTGGGGAGCCTACGAGCAGTACTTC,CASSETAWGAYEQYF
NA,TRBJ2-5,NA,TRBV7-8,TGTGCCAGCAGCTTAGCCCGGGAAAAGACCCAGTACTTC,CASSLAREKTQYF
NA,TRBJ1-1,NA,TRBV19,TGTGCCAGTGCCTCGTGGCTCGGGAGAGGGACTGAAGCTTTCTTT,CASASWLGRGTEAFF
NA,TRBJ1-6,once,TRBV5-6,TGTGCCAGCAGCTTCACAGGGAGCTCCTATAATTCACCCCTCCACTTT,CASSFTGSSYNSPLHF
NA,TRBJ1-1,NA,TRBV10-3,TGTGCCATCAGAAACAGAAATCTTAACACTGAAGCTTTCTTT,CAIRNRNLNTEAFF
NA,TRBJ1-6,NA,TRBV4-1,TGCGCCAGCAGCCCTAGGACGGCATCGTATAATTCACCCCTCCACTTT,CASSPRTASYNSPLHF
NA,TRBJ2-5,few,TRBV7-9,TGTGCCAGCGAGCGGCTCGAGGGGGGCCAGTACTTC,CASERLEGGQYF
NA,TRBJ2-4,NA,TRBV21-1,TGTGCCAGCAGCAAAGCGAATCCGACTAGTGGGGGGCTAGCCAAAAACATTCAGTACTTC,CASSKANPTSGGLAKNIQYF
TRBD1,TRBJ1-1,once,TRBV5-8,TGTGCCAGCAGCCAATACAGGGGTTTTACCACTGAAGCTTTCTTT,CASSQYRGFTTEAFF
NA,TRBJ1-2,NA,TRBV3-1/TRBV3-2,TGTGCCAGCAGCCAAGATACAGGGCTATATGGCTACACCTTC,CASSQDTGLYGYTF
NA,TRBJ1-3,NA,TRBV5-1,TGCGCCAGCAGCCGAAATACAGGGACAGGAAACACCATATATTTT,CASSRNTGTGNTIYF
NA,TRBJ2-1,NA,TRBV12-5,TGTGCTAGTGGTCTACTTAGTGGGGGGATCAATGAGCAGTTCTTC,CASGLLSGGINEQFF
TRBD2,TRBJ2-1,NA,TRBV6-5,TGTGCCAGCAGTTATCGGGGGGGCCTGTTGTCTGAGCAGTTCTTC,CASSYRGGLLSEQFF
NA,TRBJ1-1,NA,TRBV29-1,TGCAGCGTTGAAACTGGGTTGAACACTGAAGCTTTCTTT,CSVETGLNTEAFF
NA,TRBJ1-2,NA,TRBV9,TGTGCCAGCAGCCCAGCCGATACAAACTATGGCTACACCTTC,CASSPADTNYGYTF
NA,TRBJ1-1,NA,TRBV12-3/TRBV12-4,TGTGCCAGCCTCCTTCAGTCCGGCACTGAAGCTTTCTTT,CASLLQSGTEAFF
NA,TRBJ1-1,once,TRBV10-1,TGCGCCAGCAGTGAGGCAGGTGAGAACACTGAAGCTTTCTTT,CASSEAGENTEAFF
NA,TRBJ2-5,once,TRBV19,TGTGCCAGTAGCTCGCTCGTAGGAGGGATTGGGGAGACCCAGTACTTC,CASSSLVGGIGETQYF
TRBD1,TRBJ2-3,NA,TRBV27,TGTGCCAGCAGGGACAGGGGGACAGATACGCAGTATTTT,CASRDRGTDTQYF